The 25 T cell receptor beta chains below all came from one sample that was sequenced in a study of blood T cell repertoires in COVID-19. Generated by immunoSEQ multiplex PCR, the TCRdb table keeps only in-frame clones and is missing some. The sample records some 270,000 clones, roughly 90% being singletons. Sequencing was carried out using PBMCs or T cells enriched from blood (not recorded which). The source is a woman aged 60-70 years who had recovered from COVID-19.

In nucleotides, the CDR3 is TGTGCCTGGAGTGAAGGGACAGGACGGCTGGAGCAGTACTTC. Amino acids: CAWSEGTGRLEQYF. The chain employs TRBV30 and TRBJ2-7, with 8 bases matching TRBD1. The CDR3 has 14 amino acids. Germline-derived CDR1 and CDR2 are GTSNPN and SVGIG (reference sequence). V lost 1 base and J lost 7; bases outside the gene matches: 9.

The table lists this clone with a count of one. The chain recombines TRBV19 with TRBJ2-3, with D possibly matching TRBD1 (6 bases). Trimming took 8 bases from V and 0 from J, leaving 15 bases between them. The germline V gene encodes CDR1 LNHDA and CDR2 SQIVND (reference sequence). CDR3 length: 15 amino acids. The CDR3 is CASGLGQTSTDTQYF. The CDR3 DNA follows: TGTGCCAGTGGACTGGGACAAACTAGCACAGATACGCAGTATTTT. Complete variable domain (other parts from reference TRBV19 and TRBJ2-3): DGGITQSPKYLFRKEGQNVTLSCEQNLNHDAMYWYRQDPGQGLRLIYYSQIVNDFQKGDIAEGYSVSREKKESFPLTVTSAQKNPTAFYLCASGLGQTSTDTQYFGPGTRLTVL.

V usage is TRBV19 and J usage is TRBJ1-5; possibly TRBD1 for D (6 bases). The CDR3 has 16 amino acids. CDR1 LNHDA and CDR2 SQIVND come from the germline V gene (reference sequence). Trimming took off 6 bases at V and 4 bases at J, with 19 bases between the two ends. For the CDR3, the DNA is TGTGCCAGTAGAGACATTCCGGGACAATCGAATCAGCCCCAGCATTTT. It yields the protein CASRDIPGQSNQPQHF.

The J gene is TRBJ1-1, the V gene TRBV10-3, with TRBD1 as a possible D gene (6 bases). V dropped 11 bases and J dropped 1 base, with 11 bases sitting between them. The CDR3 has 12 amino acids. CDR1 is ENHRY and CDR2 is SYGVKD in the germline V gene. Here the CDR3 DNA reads TGTGCCGTACAGGGTAGGAACACTGAAGCTTTCTTT. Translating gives CAVQGRNTEAFF.

The CDR3 region is CASREAFPTGRNTEAFF. The CDR3 nucleotides read TGTGCCAGCAGAGAAGCATTTCCGACAGGGAGGAACACTGAAGCTTTCTTT. This chain joins TRBV27 and TRBJ1-1; 7 nucleotides align to TRBD1. This CDR3 is built from 17 residues. Germline CDR1 reads MNHEY; CDR2 reads SMNVEV (reference sequence). V lost 6 bases, J lost 1 base, and 14 bases stayed unmatched.

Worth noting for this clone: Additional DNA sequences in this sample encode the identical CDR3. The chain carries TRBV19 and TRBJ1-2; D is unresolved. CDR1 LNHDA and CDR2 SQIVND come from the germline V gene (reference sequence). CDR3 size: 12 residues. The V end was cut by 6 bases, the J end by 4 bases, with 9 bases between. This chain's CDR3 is CASSPGGYGYTF. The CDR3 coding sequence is TGTGCCAGTAGCCCGGGAGGCTATGGCTACACCTTC.

This CDR3 is CARHQGYVVYNYGYTF. The CDR3 DNA reads TGTGCCAGGCATCAGGGGTACGTTGTCTATAACTATGGCTACACCTTC. The chain is built from TRBV19 and TRBJ1-2, with a tentative D call TRBD1 (6 bases). CDR1 and CDR2 from the germline V gene are LNHDA and SQIVND (reference sequence). The CDR3 length is 16 residues. The V and J ends lost 9 bases and 1 base respectively, with 21 bases between them.

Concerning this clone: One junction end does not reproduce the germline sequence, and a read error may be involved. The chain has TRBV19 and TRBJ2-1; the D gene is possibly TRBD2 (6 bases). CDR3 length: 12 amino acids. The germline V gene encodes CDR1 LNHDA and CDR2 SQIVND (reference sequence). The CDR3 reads CASSIEGGGALF. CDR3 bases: TGTGCCAGTAGTATAGAGGGGGGTGGGGCCCTCTTC.

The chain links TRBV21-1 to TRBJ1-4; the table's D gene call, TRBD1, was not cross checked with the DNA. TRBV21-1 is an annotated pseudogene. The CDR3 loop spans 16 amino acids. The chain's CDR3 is CASSNYRTALNEKLFF. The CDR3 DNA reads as TGTGCCAGCAGCAACTATCGGACAGCTCTTAATGAAAAACTGTTTTTT.

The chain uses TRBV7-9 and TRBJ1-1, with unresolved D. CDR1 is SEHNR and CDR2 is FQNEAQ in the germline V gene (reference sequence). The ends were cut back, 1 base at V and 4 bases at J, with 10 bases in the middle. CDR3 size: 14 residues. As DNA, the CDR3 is TGTGCCAGCAGCTTAGGGGCCCTGGGCACTGAAGCTTTCTTT. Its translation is CASSLGALGTEAFF.

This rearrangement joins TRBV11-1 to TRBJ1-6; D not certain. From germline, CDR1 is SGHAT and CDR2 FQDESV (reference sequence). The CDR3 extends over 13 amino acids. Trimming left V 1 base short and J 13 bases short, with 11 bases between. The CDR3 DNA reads TGTGCCAGCAGCTTAGGGGCAACCTCCCCCCTCCACTTT. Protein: CASSLGATSPLHF.

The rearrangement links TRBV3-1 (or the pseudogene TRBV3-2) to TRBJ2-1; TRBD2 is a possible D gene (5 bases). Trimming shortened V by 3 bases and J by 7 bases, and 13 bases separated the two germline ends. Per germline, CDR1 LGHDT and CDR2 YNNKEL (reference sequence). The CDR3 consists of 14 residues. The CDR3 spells CASSQRLGSNEQFF. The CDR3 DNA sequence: TGTGCCAGCAGCCAGCGTCTGGGGAGTAATGAGCAGTTCTTC.

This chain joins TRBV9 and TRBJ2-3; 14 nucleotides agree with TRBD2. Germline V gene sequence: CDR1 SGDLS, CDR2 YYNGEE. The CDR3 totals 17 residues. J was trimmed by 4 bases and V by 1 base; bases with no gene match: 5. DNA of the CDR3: TGTGCCAGCAGCGTAATGGGGGGACTAGCGGGGGCAGATACGCAGTATTTT. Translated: CASSVMGGLAGADTQYF. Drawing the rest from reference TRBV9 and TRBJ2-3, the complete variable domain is DSGVTQTPKHLITATGQRVTLRCSPRSGDLSVYWYQQSLDQGLQFLIQYYNGEERAKGNILERFSAQQFPDLHSELNLSSLELGDSALYFCASSVMGGLAGADTQYFGPGTRLTVL.

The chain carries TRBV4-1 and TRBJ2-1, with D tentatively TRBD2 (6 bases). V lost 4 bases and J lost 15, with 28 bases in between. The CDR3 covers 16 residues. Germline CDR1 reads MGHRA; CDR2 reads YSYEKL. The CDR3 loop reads CASSPGPWREGAPAFF. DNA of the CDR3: TGCGCCAGCAGCCCGGGTCCATGGCGGGAAGGGGCGCCTGCGTTCTTC.

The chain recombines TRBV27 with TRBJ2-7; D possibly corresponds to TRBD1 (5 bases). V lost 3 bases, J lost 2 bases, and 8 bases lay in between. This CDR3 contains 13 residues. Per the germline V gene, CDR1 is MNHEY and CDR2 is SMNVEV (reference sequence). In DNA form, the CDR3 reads TGTGCCAGCAGTTTCGGCAGGGCCTACGAGCAGTACTTC. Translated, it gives CASSFGRAYEQYF.

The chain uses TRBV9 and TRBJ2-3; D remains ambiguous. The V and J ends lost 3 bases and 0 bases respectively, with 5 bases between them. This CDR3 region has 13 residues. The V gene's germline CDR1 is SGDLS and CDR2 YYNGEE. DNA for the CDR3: TGTGCCAGCAGCGGAACTAGCACAGATACGCAGTATTTT. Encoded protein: CASSGTSTDTQYF.

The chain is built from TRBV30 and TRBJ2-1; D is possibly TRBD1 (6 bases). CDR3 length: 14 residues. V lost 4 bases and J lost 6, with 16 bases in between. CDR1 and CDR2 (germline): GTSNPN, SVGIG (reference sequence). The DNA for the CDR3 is TGTGCCTGGAATCGAGGGGGTGGGGGCAATGAGCAGTTCTTC. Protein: CAWNRGGGGNEQFF.

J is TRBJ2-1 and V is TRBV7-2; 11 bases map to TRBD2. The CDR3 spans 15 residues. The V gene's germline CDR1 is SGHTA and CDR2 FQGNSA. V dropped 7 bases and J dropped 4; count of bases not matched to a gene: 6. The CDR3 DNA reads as TGTGCCAGCACCAGACTAGCGGGGTTTTACAATGAGCAGTTCTTC. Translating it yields CASTRLAGFYNEQFF.

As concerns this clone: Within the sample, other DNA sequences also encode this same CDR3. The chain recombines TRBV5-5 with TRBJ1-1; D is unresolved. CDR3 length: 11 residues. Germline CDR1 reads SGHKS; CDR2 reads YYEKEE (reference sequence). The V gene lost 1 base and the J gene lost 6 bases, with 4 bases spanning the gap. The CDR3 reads CASSLTAEAFF. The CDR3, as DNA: TGTGCCAGCAGCTTGACAGCTGAAGCTTTCTTT.

CDR3 in amino acids: CASSQASGGGYTQYF. The CDR3 DNA reads as TGTGCCAGCAGCCAAGCTAGCGGGGGGGGCTATACGCAGTATTTT. The chain carries TRBV3-1 (or the pseudogene TRBV3-2) and TRBJ2-3, with TRBD2 identical over 12 bases. The CDR3 runs to 15 residues. V lost 1 base, J lost 7 bases, and 3 bases stayed unmatched. Germline CDR1 is LGHDT and CDR2 is YNNKEL (reference sequence).

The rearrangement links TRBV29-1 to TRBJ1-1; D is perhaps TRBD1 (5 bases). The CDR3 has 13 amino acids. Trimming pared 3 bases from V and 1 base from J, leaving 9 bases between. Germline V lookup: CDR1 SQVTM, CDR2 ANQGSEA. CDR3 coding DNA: TGCAGCGTTGAGGGGGGGAGGAACACTGAAGCTTTCTTT. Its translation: CSVEGGRNTEAFF. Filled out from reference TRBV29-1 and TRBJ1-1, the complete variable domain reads SAVISQKPSRDICQRGTSLTIQCQVDSQVTMMFWYRQQPGQSLTLIATANQGSEATYESGFVIDKFPISRPNLTFSTLTVSNMSPEDSSIYLCSVEGGRNTEAFFGQGTRLTVV.

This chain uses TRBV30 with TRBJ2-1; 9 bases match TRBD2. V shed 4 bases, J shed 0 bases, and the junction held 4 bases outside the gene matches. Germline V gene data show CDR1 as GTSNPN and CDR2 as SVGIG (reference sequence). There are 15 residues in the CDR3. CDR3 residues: CAWTRLAASYNEQFF. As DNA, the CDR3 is TGTGCCTGGACCAGACTAGCGGCCTCCTACAATGAGCAGTTCTTC.

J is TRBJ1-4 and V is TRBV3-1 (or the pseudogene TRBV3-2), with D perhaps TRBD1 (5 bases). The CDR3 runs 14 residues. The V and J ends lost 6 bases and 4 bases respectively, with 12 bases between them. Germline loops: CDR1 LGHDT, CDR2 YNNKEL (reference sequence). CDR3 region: CASRPQGINEKLFF. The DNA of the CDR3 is TGTGCCAGCAGACCTCAGGGTATTAATGAAAAACTGTTTTTT.

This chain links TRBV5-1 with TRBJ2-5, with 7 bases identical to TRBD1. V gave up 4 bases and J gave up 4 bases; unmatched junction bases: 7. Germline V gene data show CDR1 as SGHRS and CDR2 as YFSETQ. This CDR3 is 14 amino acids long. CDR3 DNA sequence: TGCGCCAGCAGCGGGGACAGCACTCCAGAGACCCAGTACTTC. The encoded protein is CASSGDSTPETQYF. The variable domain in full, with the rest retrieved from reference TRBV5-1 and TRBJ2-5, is KAGVTQTPRYLIKTRGQQVTLSCSPISGHRSVSWYQQTPGQGLQFLFEYFSETQRNKGNFPGRFSGRQFSNSRSEMNVSTLELGDSALYLCASSGDSTPETQYFGPGTRLLVL.

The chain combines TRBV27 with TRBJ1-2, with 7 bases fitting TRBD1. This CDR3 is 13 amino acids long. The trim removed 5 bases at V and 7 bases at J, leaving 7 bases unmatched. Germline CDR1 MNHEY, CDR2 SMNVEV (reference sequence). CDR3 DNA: TGTGCCAGCAGTCCCGACAGGGTCGGTGGCTACACCTTC. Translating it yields CASSPDRVGGYTF.